Listed below are T cell receptor beta chains from one sample, sequenced in a study of beta chain features in type 1 diabetes. Repertoires were generated with immunoSEQ multiplex PCR, while TCRdb's copy carries only in-frame clones and drops some. The data contain 600,000 or so clones, around 15% of them seen just once; the ten biggest clones take up 0.035% to 0.045%. The sequencing sample was made of naive CD4+ T cells from blood. These receptors were obtained from a man aged 18 to 30 with type 1 diabetes. Each CDR3 is given with its conserved first and last residue. The order of the fields is V gene, J gene, CDR3 protein.

V gene: TRBV15; J gene: TRBJ1-4; CDR3 protein: CATSSRASPLGKLFF
V gene: TRBV7-9; J gene: TRBJ2-1; CDR3 protein: CASSLALTSGSSNEQFF
V gene: TRBV27; J gene: TRBJ2-1; CDR3 protein: CASSFKFLDEQFF
V gene: TRBV19; J gene: TRBJ2-2; CDR3 protein: CASSILGGPSTGELFF
V gene: TRBV29-1; J gene: TRBJ2-5; CDR3 protein: CSVDMRGGETQYF
V gene: TRBV7-2; J gene: TRBJ2-3; CDR3 protein: CASSSRREADTQYF
V gene: TRBV7-2; J gene: TRBJ2-7; CDR3 protein: CASSLSGTGAYEQYF
V gene: TRBV2; J gene: TRBJ1-5; CDR3 protein: CASWSSTDQPQHF
V gene: TRBV25-1; J gene: TRBJ1-2; CDR3 protein: CASPGGAGYTF
V gene: TRBV29-1; J gene: TRBJ1-1; CDR3 protein: CSVLWTVNTEAFF
V gene: TRBV19; J gene: TRBJ2-5; CDR3 protein: CASRRRRNQETQYF
V gene: TRBV7-9; J gene: TRBJ2-7; CDR3 protein: CASSSRTGDRYEQYF
V gene: TRBV4-1; J gene: TRBJ2-3; CDR3 protein: CASSQDRDRDTQYF
V gene: TRBV28; J gene: TRBJ2-7; CDR3 protein: CASSSDRAKWDF
V gene: TRBV27; J gene: TRBJ2-3; CDR3 protein: CASRLLAGGHPTDTQYF
V gene: TRBV7-2; J gene: TRBJ1-1; CDR3 protein: CASSPTGVGTEAFF
V gene: TRBV29-1; J gene: TRBJ2-7; CDR3 protein: CSALLSGPTGEQYF
V gene: TRBV7-2; J gene: TRBJ2-5; CDR3 protein: CASSLGGSGETQYF
V gene: TRBV29-1; J gene: TRBJ2-7; CDR3 protein: CSVEGGGGGLYEQYF
V gene: TRBV15; J gene: TRBJ2-5; CDR3 protein: CATSFSKGETQYF
V gene: TRBV9; J gene: TRBJ1-3; CDR3 protein: CASSNSGILPNTIYF
V gene: TRBV19; J gene: TRBJ2-1; CDR3 protein: CASSRNYNEQFF
V gene: TRBV29-1; J gene: TRBJ2-3; CDR3 protein: CSVEREPDTQYF
V gene: TRBV2; J gene: TRBJ1-4; CDR3 protein: CASTWTRDEKLFF
V gene: TRBV29-1; J gene: TRBJ2-7; CDR3 protein: CSARDRAFYEQYF
V gene: TRBV28; J gene: TRBJ1-4; CDR3 protein: CASSLSGQGNEKLFF
V gene: TRBV5-6; J gene: TRBJ1-5; CDR3 protein: CASSLAGFNQPQHF
V gene: TRBV7-8; J gene: TRBJ2-1; CDR3 protein: CASSLVYNEQFF
V gene: TRBV27; J gene: TRBJ2-6; CDR3 protein: CASSLRWAVGANVLTF
V gene: TRBV29-1; J gene: TRBJ2-3; CDR3 protein: CSVEGTRRADTQYF
V gene: TRBV7-9; J gene: TRBJ2-7; CDR3 protein: CASSLGAGGPNEQYF
V gene: TRBV4-1; J gene: TRBJ2-5; CDR3 protein: CASSQDTRAGETQYF
V gene: TRBV2; J gene: TRBJ1-2; CDR3 protein: CASNYDRFYGYTF
V gene: TRBV15; J gene: TRBJ1-2; CDR3 protein: CATTGQGNYGYTF
V gene: TRBV5-1; J gene: TRBJ2-3; CDR3 protein: CASSPTGVKGTDTQYF
V gene: TRBV5-1; J gene: TRBJ1-2; CDR3 protein: CASSSTDGHYGYTF
V gene: TRBV29-1; J gene: TRBJ2-3; CDR3 protein: CSVYNKIGQSNTDTQYF
V gene: TRBV5-1; J gene: TRBJ2-7; CDR3 protein: CASSQNPPGQGPYEQYF
V gene: TRBV10-3; J gene: TRBJ2-7; CDR3 protein: CATQTDTYEQYF
V gene: TRBV5-4; J gene: TRBJ2-7; CDR3 protein: CASSRDGEQYF
V gene: TRBV5-4; J gene: TRBJ1-2; CDR3 protein: CASSLMDRGQGGYTF
V gene: TRBV5-1; J gene: TRBJ1-4; CDR3 protein: CASSLALGQGGEKLFF
V gene: TRBV4-2; J gene: TRBJ2-1; CDR3 protein: CASSQAGGTFYNEQFF
V gene: TRBV11-2; J gene: TRBJ2-2; CDR3 protein: CASSPQAGSAGTGELFF
V gene: TRBV5-1; J gene: TRBJ2-1; CDR3 protein: CASSLKRGSEQFF
V gene: TRBV14; J gene: TRBJ1-5; CDR3 protein: CASSQDRNQPQHF
V gene: TRBV5-1; J gene: TRBJ2-3; CDR3 protein: CASSLPGGGGGRDTQYF
V gene: TRBV18; J gene: TRBJ1-3; CDR3 protein: CASTEQRQGGSGNTIYF
V gene: TRBV5-1; J gene: TRBJ1-2; CDR3 protein: CASRLGGLDGYTF
V gene: TRBV27; J gene: TRBJ2-1; CDR3 protein: CASTPGAGGFLNEQFF
V gene: TRBV5-4; J gene: TRBJ2-5; CDR3 protein: CASSRVGTGQETQYF